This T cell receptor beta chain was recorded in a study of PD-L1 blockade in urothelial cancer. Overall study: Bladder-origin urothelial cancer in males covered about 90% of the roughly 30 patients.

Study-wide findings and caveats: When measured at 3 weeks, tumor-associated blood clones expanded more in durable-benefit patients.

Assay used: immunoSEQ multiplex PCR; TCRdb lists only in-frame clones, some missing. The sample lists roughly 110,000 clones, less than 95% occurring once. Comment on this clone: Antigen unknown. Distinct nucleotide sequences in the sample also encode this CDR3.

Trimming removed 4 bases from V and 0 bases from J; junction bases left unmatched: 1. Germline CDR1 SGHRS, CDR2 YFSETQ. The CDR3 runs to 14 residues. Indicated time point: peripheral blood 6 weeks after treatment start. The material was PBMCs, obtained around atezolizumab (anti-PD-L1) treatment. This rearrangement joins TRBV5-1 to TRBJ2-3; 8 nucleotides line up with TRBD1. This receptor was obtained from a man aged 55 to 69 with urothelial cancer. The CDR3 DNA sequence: TGCGCCAGCAGCCGGGACAGGAGCACAGATACGCAGTATTTT. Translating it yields CASSRDRSTDTQYF.